This T cell receptor (beta chain) was sequenced for a study of blood T cells in healthy people across ages. Primers used in a second PCR of about 6 to 11 cycles were a sample-barcoded 5' primer and a J-beta primer mix. MiXCR, run by TCRdb on the 5' RACE reads, gives a single entry per CDR3 protein. The sample lists roughly 800,000 distinct CDR3 sequences; 25% were seen once. Study-wide findings and caveats: In these data, TCR beta diversity tracked strongly with naive T cell percentage.

This clonotype came up a few times. Its antigen remains unknown. The total RNA that was extracted per sample amounted to at least 5.5 micrograms. CDR3 size: 17 residues. Germline lookup yields CDR1 MDHEN and CDR2 SYDVKM. These data were likewise used in another study, on T cells of mothers and their children.

This rearrangement joins TRBV28 to TRBJ2-1; TRBD2 matches at 11 bases. The J call may be in error: the DNA end matches TRBJ2-5 better. The source of this sequence is a boy aged 5-17 years in good health. The sequenced sample consisted of blood. The CDR3 reads CASSLGLAGGKQETQYF. CDR3 sequence (DNA): TGTGCCAGCAGTCTCGGGCTAGCGGGAGGAAAACAAGAGACCCAGTACTTC.